The 9 T cell receptor beta chains given below trace back to one sample, sequenced in a study of blood T cells in healthy people across ages (dated by TCRdb to about 2015). The receptor library was made with 5' RACE. The reads were generated on an Illumina HiSeq 2500. A second 7 to 11 cycle PCR used a sample-barcoded 5' primer and a J-beta primer mix. The public reads were reprocessed in TCRdb via fastp at Q25 and MiXCR, keeping in-frame beta chains. CDR3 protein duplicates are merged, each entry listing the most common genes and DNA. This sample lists some 560,000 distinct CDR3 sequences; about 27% were detected once. Approximately 3.6% of the sample is taken by the ten largest. A further study also used this sample, focusing on T cells of mothers and their children.

Sequenced sample: blood. These receptors were taken from a boy aged 2-9 years in good health.

The V gene is TRBV10-3, the J gene TRBJ2-7, with TRBD1 identical over 9 bases. Trimming at V came to 5 bases and at J to 5 bases, leaving 7 bases not matched to a gene. The CDR3 consists of 14 residues. Germline V CDR1 and CDR2: ENHRY, SYGVKD. The chain's CDR3 is CAISPGQGYNEQYF. CDR3 nucleotides: TGTGCCATCAGTCCGGGACAGGGATATAACGAGCAGTACTTC.

By proportion, this clonotype is medium-sized. The V gene is TRBV5-1, the J gene TRBJ2-7; D remains unclear. Trimming shortened V by 5 bases and J by 2 bases, and 8 bases separated the two germline ends. CDR3 length: 12 residues. The germline V gene encodes CDR1 SGHRS and CDR2 YFSETQ. CDR3 in DNA: TGCGCCAGCAGGGAAAGTGCCTACGAGCAGTACTTC. Amino acid sequence: CASRESAYEQYF.

The CDR3 region is CASSVGASTAVETQYF. The CDR3 nucleotides are TGTGCCAGCAGCGTAGGGGCTAGCACTGCAGTTGAGACCCAGTACTTC. V and J are TRBV9 and TRBJ2-5, with TRBD2 as a possible D gene (5 bases). Trimming removed 0 bases at V and 5 bases at J, with 17 bases between. The CDR3 extends over 16 amino acids. Germline-derived CDR1 and CDR2 are SGDLS and YYNGEE.

In this sample, this clonotype turned up a few times. The chain links TRBV10-3 to TRBJ1-2; D is unclear. V shed 5 bases and J shed 4 bases, with 8 bases lying between them. CDR3 length: 12 residues. Per the germline V gene, CDR1 is ENHRY and CDR2 is SYGVKD. The CDR3 nucleotides read TGTGCCATCAGTCGTGCAGCCTATGGCTACACCTTC. Its translation: CAISRAAYGYTF.

V gene TRBV7-9 combines with J gene TRBJ2-1; 10 bases map to TRBD2. The germline gives CDR1 SEHNR, CDR2 FQNEAQ (reference sequence). The V and J ends lost 4 bases and 5 bases, in that order; junction bases with no gene match: 8. The CDR3 is 16 residues long. CDR3 sequence reads: CASSSELAGAHNEQFF. DNA for the CDR3: TGTGCCAGCAGCTCGGAGCTAGCGGGGGCGCACAATGAGCAGTTCTTC.

This clonotype was detected only a few times. One junction end disagrees with the germline gene, perhaps due to a read error. The V call is TRBV27, the J call TRBJ1-5; D perhaps matches TRBD1 (6 bases). CDR1 is MNHEY and CDR2 is SMNVEV in the germline V gene (reference sequence). The CDR3 is 16 amino acids. The CDR3 DNA sequence: TGTACCAGCAGCCTCCGTGGGGGGGCCATCAATCAGCCCCAGCATTTT. This codes for CTSSLRGGAINQPQHF.

This chain's CDR3 is CSATAEQGGEQYF. The CDR3 DNA reads as TGCAGTGCTACCGCTGAACAGGGTGGCGAGCAGTACTTC. The gene calls are TRBV20-1 and TRBJ2-7; maybe TRBD1 (6 bases). The CDR3 runs to 13 residues. Trimming shortened V by 4 bases and J by 6 bases, and 16 bases separated the two germline ends. Germline V lookup: CDR1 DFQATT, CDR2 SNEGSKA (reference sequence).

This chain joins TRBV20-1 and TRBJ1-2; 8 bases agree with TRBD1. Trimming at V came to 6 bases and at J to 3 bases, leaving 6 bases not matched to a gene. The CDR3 has 13 residues. From germline, CDR1 is DFQATT and CDR2 SNEGSKA (reference sequence). Here the CDR3 DNA reads TGCAGTGCACGACAGGGGCAGGACTATGGCTACACCTTC. Its protein product is CSARQGQDYGYTF.

J is TRBJ1-5 and V is TRBV7-2; D unresolved. The V and J ends lost 6 bases and 4 bases respectively, with 10 bases between them. Germline assignment: CDR1 SGHTA and CDR2 FQGNSA. CDR3 length equals 13 residues. The CDR3 protein is CASSYTRNQPQHF. CDR3 DNA: TGTGCCAGCAGTTATACACGGAATCAGCCCCAGCATTTT.